The present TCR beta chain was sequenced within a study of CD8+ T cells in alopecia areata. Study-level points and caveats: Lesional scalp, especially alopecia totalis/universalis, showed higher clonality than normal scalp.

RNA extraction and reverse transcription yielded cDNA as sequencing template. Some clones are missing from TCRdb's copy, which holds only in-frame ones; the method was immunoSEQ multiplex PCR. The sample lists 120,000 or so clones, under 65% occurring once. Of note for this clone: The antigen is not known.

V gave up 10 bases and J gave up 8 bases; unmatched junction bases: 13. The CDR3 consists of 15 residues. The V gene's germline CDR1 is ENHRY and CDR2 SYGVKD. Indicated treatment: oral pan-JAK inhibitor, 5-10 mg twice daily. PBMCs yielded sorted CD4+ and CD8+ T cells. The sequencing here drew on CD4+ T cells sorted from blood, taken at week 4, from a patient treated with tofacitinib. The clonotype originates from a human donor with alopecia areata. The chain employs TRBV10-3 and TRBJ2-1; TRBD2 aligns across 11 bases. For the CDR3, the DNA is TGTGCCACCGCGACTAGCGGGGTAACTGACGATGAGCAGTTCTTC. This codes for CATATSGVTDDEQFF.